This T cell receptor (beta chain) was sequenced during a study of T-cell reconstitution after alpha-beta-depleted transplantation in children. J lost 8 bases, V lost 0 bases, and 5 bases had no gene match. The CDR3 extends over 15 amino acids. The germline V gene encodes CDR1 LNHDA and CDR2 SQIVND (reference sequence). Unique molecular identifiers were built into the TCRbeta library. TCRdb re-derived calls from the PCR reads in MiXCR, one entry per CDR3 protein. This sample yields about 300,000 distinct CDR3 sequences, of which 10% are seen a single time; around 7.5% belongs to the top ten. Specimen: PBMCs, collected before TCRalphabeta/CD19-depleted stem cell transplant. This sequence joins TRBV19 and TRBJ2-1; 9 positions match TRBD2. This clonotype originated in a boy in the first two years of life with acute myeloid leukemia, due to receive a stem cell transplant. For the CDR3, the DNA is TGTGCCAGTAGTATAGAGGGCGGGAGGGCCCATGAGCAGTTCTTC. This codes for CASSIEGGRAHEQFF.